The 24 T cell receptor beta chains listed next were all sequenced from one sample in a study of radiation and T cells in renal cell carcinoma. Noted time point: baseline pretreatment blood. Treatment meaning: 15 Gy SBRT to primary tumor, nephrectomy 4 weeks later. Libraries were prepared by immunoSEQ multiplex PCR; TCRdb keeps only in-frame clonotypes and omits some of them. Here the sample spans approximately 150,000 clones, less than 90% being singletons. The source was blood, collected from a patient whose treatment included radiotherapy and nephrectomy. The receptor set was obtained from a woman between 50 and 59 years old with renal cell carcinoma.

The chain recombines TRBV27 with TRBJ1-2; perhaps TRBD1 as D (6 bases). Per the germline V gene, CDR1 is MNHEY and CDR2 is SMNVEV (reference sequence). V was shortened by 11 bases and J by 6 bases, with 16 bases between the two germline ends. The CDR3 sequence is 12 residues long. CDR3 region: CAGEGGPNGYTF. The CDR3, as DNA: TGTGCCGGGGAGGGGGGGCCTAATGGCTACACCTTC.

The chain uses TRBV5-5 and TRBJ2-5; a possible D gene is TRBD1 (5 bases). V was pared by 0 bases and J by 0 bases, with 9 bases between. The length of the CDR3 is 15 residues. Germline CDR1 and CDR2: SGHKS and YYEKEE (reference sequence). The CDR3 is CASSLAADNQETQYF. The CDR3 nucleotides are TGTGCCAGCAGCTTGGCCGCGGACAACCAAGAGACCCAGTACTTC.

This chain joins TRBV9 and TRBJ2-3; D unclear. V was cut by 4 bases and J by 4 bases, with 10 bases left in between. The CDR3 loop spans 13 amino acids. Germline CDR1 reads SGDLS; CDR2 reads YYNGEE. DNA of the CDR3: TGTGCCAGCAGCCCAGAGAGCTCAGATACGCAGTATTTT. It is translated as CASSPESSDTQYF.

The chain has TRBV6-1 and TRBJ1-1; 7 bases are a match to TRBD1. Germline assignment: CDR1 MNHNS and CDR2 SASEGT. V lost 4 bases and J lost 6; bases outside the gene matches: 5. The CDR3 extends over 13 amino acids. The CDR3 DNA is TGTGCCAGCAGTGTTCGGGACAGTGCTGAAGCTTTCTTT. Translation: CASSVRDSAEAFF.

The CDR3 loop reads CASSLQPFVGTEAFF. In nucleotides, the CDR3 is TGTGCCAGCAGCCTCCAACCCTTCGTTGGGACTGAAGCTTTCTTT. The V call is TRBV7-2, the J call TRBJ1-1; D remains ambiguous. Germline V gives CDR1 SGHTA, CDR2 FQGNSA. Trimming took off 5 bases at V and 5 bases at J, with 18 bases between the two ends. The CDR3 extends over 15 amino acids.

The rearrangement uses TRBV20-1 and TRBJ1-2; D gene uncertain. Between the trimmed V and J ends, which lost 8 bases and 8 bases, there was a span of 15 bases. The CDR3 contains 11 residues. Per the germline V gene, CDR1 is DFQATT and CDR2 is SNEGSKA (reference sequence). The CDR3 bases are TGCAGTCCTTCAGCCACGACAGGCTACACCTTC. Its protein is CSPSATTGYTF.

In the case of this clone: The same CDR3 also results from other DNA sequences found in this sample. V and J are TRBV5-1 and TRBJ2-3; no firm D call. Trimming took off 0 bases at V and 1 base at J, with 6 bases between the two ends. Germline V gene sequence: CDR1 SGHRS, CDR2 YFSETQ. The CDR3 length is 14 residues. This CDR3 reads CASSLVAGTDTQYF. The CDR3 DNA follows: TGCGCCAGCAGCTTGGTCGCTGGCACAGATACGCAGTATTTT.

V usage is TRBV27 and J usage is TRBJ2-1, with unresolved D. This CDR3 contains 14 residues. The germline V and J ends were trimmed by 6 bases and 5 bases, with 14 bases remaining between them. Germline loops: CDR1 MNHEY, CDR2 SMNVEV (reference sequence). CDR3 protein: CASSRRGLDNEQFF. The CDR3 coding sequence is TGTGCCAGCAGCCGCCGTGGGCTCGACAATGAGCAGTTCTTC.

This chain uses TRBV6-1 with TRBJ2-7, with D hard to call. Trimming left V 6 bases short and J 5 bases short, with 14 bases between. Per germline, CDR1 MNHNS and CDR2 SASEGT. The length of the CDR3 is 13 residues. This CDR3 is CASRAPANHEQYF. The CDR3 nucleotides are TGTGCCAGCAGGGCCCCTGCGAACCACGAGCAGTACTTC.

This chain joins TRBV28 and TRBJ1-2; the match to TRBD1 covers 7 bases. J gave up 5 bases and V 6 bases, and 3 bases lay outside the gene matches. Germline lookup yields CDR1 MDHEN and CDR2 SYDVKM. The CDR3 is made up of 12 amino acids. The CDR3 protein is CASSRTGYGYTF. The CDR3 DNA follows: TGTGCCAGCAGCCGGACAGGTTATGGCTACACCTTC.

The chain recombines TRBV5-6 with TRBJ2-5; possibly TRBD1 for D (5 bases). Per the germline V gene, CDR1 is SGHDT and CDR2 is YYEEEE. Between the trimmed V and J ends, which lost 3 bases and 2 bases, there was a span of 17 bases. The CDR3 is made up of 16 amino acids. The DNA for the CDR3 is TGTGCCAGCAGCTCTGAGGTCCGACAGTTTCAAGAGACCCAGTACTTC. It specifies CASSSEVRQFQETQYF.

The CDR3 DNA reads TGCGCCAGCAGCCAGCCGGGGGGCTGGTCTGAAGCTTTCTTT. This translates into CASSQPGGWSEAFF. This sequence joins TRBV4-3 and TRBJ1-1; TRBD1 is a possible D gene (6 bases). CDR1 and CDR2 (germline): LGHNA, YSLEER. The CDR3 runs 14 residues. V shed 3 bases and J shed 6 bases, with 14 bases lying between them.

The chain couples TRBV5-4 to TRBJ2-2, with D perhaps assigned TRBD1 or TRBD2 (5 bases each). The CDR3 covers 14 residues. The V end lost 4 bases, the J end lost 6 bases, and 13 bases lay between the germline ends. Germline-derived CDR1 and CDR2 are SGHNT and YYREEE (reference sequence). The DNA of the CDR3 is TGTGCCAGCAGCACAATGGGACGGTCCGGGGAGCTGTTTTTT. Translated, it gives CASSTMGRSGELFF.

The chain has TRBV5-6 and TRBJ1-2, with 7 bases matching TRBD1. J gave up 0 bases and V 1 base, and 6 bases lay outside the gene matches. Germline V lookup: CDR1 SGHDT, CDR2 YYEEEE. This CDR3 has 16 residues. DNA for the CDR3: TGTGCCAGCAGCTTGAGACAGGGTACTACTAACTATGGCTACACCTTC. Encoded protein: CASSLRQGTTNYGYTF.

The rearrangement links TRBV9 to TRBJ1-4, with D possibly being TRBD1 (5 bases). This CDR3 comprises 14 residues. CDR1 and CDR2 (germline): SGDLS, YYNGEE. Between the trimmed V and J ends, which lost 7 bases and 6 bases, there was a span of 16 bases. The CDR3 DNA follows: TGTGCCAGCTCAAGTACGGGGGAGGATGAAAAACTGTTTTTT. As protein: CASSSTGEDEKLFF.

The V call is TRBV5-6, the J call TRBJ2-1; no clear D. The germline V gene encodes CDR1 SGHDT and CDR2 YYEEEE. With 4 bases removed from V and 9 bases from J, the gap between germline ends came to 8 bases. CDR3 length: 11 residues. In nucleotides, the CDR3 is TGTGCCAGCAGCCGCTTTCTTGAGCAGTTCTTC. It translates to CASSRFLEQFF.

A remark on this clone: The same CDR3 is also encoded by other DNA sequences in this sample. V and J are TRBV10-2 and TRBJ1-3; D not resolved. The CDR3 has 14 residues. Deletions cut 4 bases from V and 1 base from J, with 8 bases between. The germline CDR1 and CDR2 sequences are WSHSY and SAAADI. Here the CDR3 DNA reads TGCGCCAGCAGTGCGCAAGGGTCTGGAAACACCATATATTTT. Translation gives CASSAQGSGNTIYF.

The rearrangement uses TRBV6-1 and TRBJ2-7, with D possibly TRBD2 on 6 matching bases. Germline CDR1 reads MNHNS; CDR2 reads SASEGT. The CDR3 spans 14 residues. V was cut by 7 bases and J by 4 bases, with 17 bases left in between. The CDR3 bases are TGTGCCAGCACCCCAACGGGAGTGGGTTACGAGCAGTACTTC. This codes for CASTPTGVGYEQYF.

V is TRBV5-1 and J is TRBJ2-1; 13 nucleotides line up with TRBD2. This CDR3 spans 18 amino acids. Germline CDR1 reads SGHRS; CDR2 reads YFSETQ. The ends lost 3 bases at V and 1 base at J; junction bases unmatched: 7. CDR3 amino acids: CASSYPTSGRGSYNEQFF. In DNA, the CDR3 is TGCGCCAGCAGCTATCCTACTAGCGGGAGGGGTTCCTACAATGAGCAGTTCTTC.

The CDR3 nucleotides read TGTGCCAGCTCACCAAGGACAGAGCAACTGATAAAACTGTTTTTT. Protein product: CASSPRTEQLIKLFF. The chain employs TRBV18 and TRBJ1-4, with D tentatively TRBD1 (6 bases). The V end lost 2 bases, the J end lost 10 bases, and 17 bases lay between the germline ends. Germline assignment: CDR1 KGHSH and CDR2 LQKENI. CDR3 length: 15 amino acids.

This clone came up many times. CDR3 amino acids: CASRTGVAGNQPQHF. The CDR3 DNA reads as TGTGCCAGTAGGACAGGGGTGGCTGGGAATCAGCCCCAGCATTTT. This sequence joins TRBV19 and TRBJ1-5; TRBD1 matches 8 bases. The length of the CDR3 is 15 residues. From germline, CDR1 is LNHDA and CDR2 SQIVND (reference sequence). The J segment lost 4 bases and the V segment lost 6 bases, leaving 8 bases of the junction unmatched.

The rearrangement links TRBV27 to TRBJ2-3, with no clear D. Trimming left V 8 bases short and J 2 bases short, with 11 bases between. The length of the CDR3 is 13 residues. From germline, CDR1 is MNHEY and CDR2 SMNVEV (reference sequence). The CDR3 here is CASSRSDTDTQYF. The CDR3 nucleotides are TGTGCCAGCTCAAGGTCCGACACAGATACGCAGTATTTT.

CDR3 nucleotide sequence: TGTGCCAGCAGTCCTGTGCTAGAAGAGACCCAGTACTTC. Residues: CASSPVLEETQYF. The rearrangement joins TRBV25-1 to TRBJ2-5; D is undetermined. Between the trimmed V and J ends, which lost 5 bases and 3 bases, there was a span of 10 bases. Germline V lookup: CDR1 MGHDK, CDR2 SYGVNS. This CDR3 is 13 amino acids long.

The V and J genes are TRBV4-1 and TRBJ2-3; TRBD2 matches 10 bases. This CDR3 is 18 amino acids long. Germline V CDR1 and CDR2: MGHRA, YSYEKL. The ends lost 2 bases at V and 0 bases at J; junction bases unmatched: 8. This CDR3 is CASSQFTSGGASTDTQYF. In nucleotides, the CDR3 is TGCGCCAGCAGCCAATTTACCAGCGGGGGGGCTAGCACAGATACGCAGTATTTT.